The rows below give T cell receptor beta chains drawn from one sample of a study of OX40 agonist ivuxolimab in advanced cancers. Libraries were prepared by immunoSEQ multiplex PCR; TCRdb keeps only in-frame clonotypes and omits some of them. Of about 82,000 clones listed, 86% are singletons. Specimen: CD4+ or CD8+ T cells sorted from blood, collected in a trial of the OX40 agonist ivuxolimab. The receptors shown here come from an adult with an advanced solid tumor such as melanoma, head and neck, liver or kidney cancer. The CDR3 runs from the conserved cysteine through the conserved F or W. Each record gives: V gene, CDR3 length, D gene, clone size, J gene, CDR3 protein, CDR3 DNA. The D gene is left open where the match is weak. Clone size is shown for a subset of rows, as once, few, many or a class of expanded clone.

v_call: TRBV4-1; cdr3_length: 16; d_call: .; clone_size: once; j_call: TRBJ1-6; cdr3_aa: CASSLTQGTNNSPLHF; cdr3_nt: TGCGCCAGCAGCTTAACACAGGGAACGAATAATTCACCCCTCCACTTT
v_call: TRBV19; cdr3_length: 16; d_call: .; clone_size: .; j_call: TRBJ2-1; cdr3_aa: CASSVGGPELYNEQFF; cdr3_nt: TGTGCCAGTAGTGTCGGAGGGCCAGAACTCTACAATGAGCAGTTCTTC
v_call: TRBV18; cdr3_length: 16; d_call: .; clone_size: .; j_call: TRBJ2-1; cdr3_aa: CASSRAVGARYNEQFF; cdr3_nt: TGTGCCAGCTCACGCGCCGTGGGGGCACGGTACAATGAGCAGTTCTTC
v_call: TRBV20-1; cdr3_length: 9; d_call: .; clone_size: many; j_call: TRBJ1-1; cdr3_aa: CSPGSEAFF; cdr3_nt: TGCAGTCCGGGGAGTGAAGCTTTCTTT
v_call: TRBV7-3; cdr3_length: 17; d_call: TRBD1; clone_size: .; j_call: TRBJ2-2; cdr3_aa: CASSSGQGRTRGGELFF; cdr3_nt: TGTGCCAGCAGCTCTGGACAGGGTCGAACACGTGGCGGGGAGCTGTTTTTT
v_call: TRBV7-8; cdr3_length: 12; d_call: .; clone_size: .; j_call: TRBJ2-7; cdr3_aa: CASSSGVYEQYF; cdr3_nt: TGTGCCAGCAGCTCCGGGGTTTACGAGCAGTACTTC
v_call: TRBV7-3; cdr3_length: 13; d_call: TRBD1; clone_size: .; j_call: TRBJ1-6; cdr3_aa: CASSPGQNSPLHF; cdr3_nt: TGTGCCAGCAGCCCGGGACAGAATTCACCCCTCCACTTT
v_call: TRBV29-1; cdr3_length: 11; d_call: TRBD1; clone_size: few; j_call: TRBJ1-2; cdr3_aa: CSVTTGDGYTF; cdr3_nt: TGCAGCGTCACGACAGGGGATGGCTACACCTTC
v_call: TRBV30; cdr3_length: 15; d_call: .; clone_size: .; j_call: TRBJ1-1; cdr3_aa: CAWRPGDRANTEAFF; cdr3_nt: TGTGCCTGGAGGCCAGGGGATAGGGCGAACACTGAAGCTTTCTTT
v_call: TRBV19; cdr3_length: 14; d_call: TRBD1; clone_size: .; j_call: TRBJ2-5; cdr3_aa: CASSKGQGKETQYF; cdr3_nt: TGTGCCAGTAGTAAGGGACAGGGGAAAGAGACCCAGTACTTC
v_call: TRBV2; cdr3_length: 15; d_call: .; clone_size: .; j_call: TRBJ1-5; cdr3_aa: CASSEDNQRNQPQHF; cdr3_nt: TGTGCCAGCAGTGAGGACAATCAACGCAATCAGCCCCAGCATTTT